This TCR beta chain emerged from a study of metastatic and nonmetastatic thyroid tumors (dated by TCRdb to the early 2020s). Some background on the complete study: Repertoires were compared across peripheral blood and tumor or nodule tissue samples from malignant and benign thyroid patients. Broad study findings and their caveats: In both blood and tumor samples, TCR beta diversity was reported to be significantly higher in malignant tumors than in benign nodules.

The cysteine opens and the phenylalanine closes a CDR3 of 15 amino acids. Only the CDR3 region is kept as DNA, spanning 45 bases read in frame from base 1. The library relied on PCR. The run used an Illumina HiSeq 4000. High-throughput sequencing was used to profile the TCR beta-chain CDR3 region of every patient. In the authors' own workflow: Drawing on CDR3 differences between clinicopathological groups, the researchers built a classifier meant to tell apart patients with distant-metastatic papillary thyroid cancer. Repertoire diversity was assessed with the Shannon index, and tumor-blood repertoire similarity with the Morisita-Horn index. In-frame beta chains were kept once TCRdb had trimmed the public reads at Q25 with fastp and called clones with MiXCR. TCRdb's processing, not the authors', yielded these V and J calls. Recorded for this sample are about 31,000 clones; 15% to 20% of them occurred a single time. The ten largest clones represent about 20% of the sample.

About this clone itself: Its recognized antigen is unknown. The germline gene is not matched at one end of the junction; a read error may be the cause.

None of the patients had been given any treatment before thyroid surgery. The study retrospectively analysed patient clinical samples collected from about 2012 to 2019 using T-cell receptor beta sequencing. The chain is assembled from TRBV12-3 or TRBV12-4 and TRBJ1-4, with an unclear D gene assignment. Material for sequencing was blood. The receptor was isolated from a female donor with papillary thyroid cancer or a benign thyroid nodule (not recorded which). Some clones in this sample may be carry-over from other donors' samples. The CDR3 corresponds to CASSPQASINEKLFF. At the DNA level, the sequence is TGTGCCAGCAGCCCCCAGGCCAGTATTAATGAAAAACTATTTTTT.